These 8 T cell receptor beta chains share one sample of origin, sequenced in a study of T cell repertoires in cytomegalovirus infection. What these receptors recognize is not known. Using its own MiXCR run on the reads, TCRdb lists one record per CDR3 protein. The repertoire holds about 900,000 distinct CDR3 sequences, with about 33% as singletons. The sequencing used cultured CD8+ T cells from PBMCs, collected from culture after CMV antigen stimulation. These receptors were collected from a human donor in good health (CMV status not recorded). Some clones in this sample may be carry-over from other donors' samples.

J is TRBJ2-2 and V is TRBV15; weak D call: TRBD1 (6 bases). V was pared by 5 bases and J by 6 bases, with 16 bases between. Germline V CDR1 and CDR2: LNHNV, YYDKDF (reference sequence). The CDR3 has 15 amino acids. The CDR3 protein is CATSFLTGFAGELFF. The CDR3 region has the DNA TGTGCCACCAGCTTCCTCACAGGGTTCGCCGGGGAGCTGTTTTTT.

This rearrangement joins TRBV4-1 to TRBJ2-6; the D gene could be TRBD1 or TRBD2 (5 bases each). The CDR3 contains 16 residues. Germline V gene data show CDR1 as MGHRA and CDR2 as YSYEKL. V was shortened by 7 bases and J by 2 bases, with 15 bases between the two germline ends. This CDR3 reads CASNPEGLAGANVLTF. CDR3 coding DNA: TGCGCCAGCAACCCCGAGGGGCTGGCTGGGGCCAACGTCCTGACTTTC.

J is TRBJ2-7 and V is TRBV19; D is possibly TRBD2 (6 bases). This CDR3 contains 18 residues. Germline assignment: CDR1 LNHDA and CDR2 SQIVND (reference sequence). Deletions cut 3 bases from V and 2 bases from J, with 23 bases between. The chain's CDR3 is CASSIKNMGLRETYEQYF. CDR3 bases: TGTGCCAGTAGTATTAAAAATATGGGGTTACGGGAGACCTACGAGCAGTACTTC.

The sample holds a few counts of this clonotype. The V and J genes are TRBV6-1 and TRBJ2-7; the match to TRBD1 covers 10 bases. V shed 3 bases and J 5 bases; nucleotides not matched to a gene: 7. The CDR3 totals 15 residues. Germline CDR1 is MNHNS and CDR2 is SASEGT. CDR3 DNA sequence: TGTGCCAGCAGTGAGGGGGACAGGGGTTTCAACGAGCAGTACGTC. Amino acid sequence: CASSEGDRGFNEQYV.

This clonotype has only a few counts. This sequence joins TRBV7-8 and TRBJ2-1, with 8 bases that match TRBD1. The CDR3 loop spans 17 amino acids. The ends lost 5 bases at V and 3 bases at J; junction bases unmatched: 12. Germline V lookup: CDR1 SGHVS, CDR2 FQNEAQ. In DNA form, the CDR3 reads TGTGCCAGCAGCCTTCCTCGACAGGGGAGAGGCTACAATGAGCAGTTCTTC. This codes for CASSLPRQGRGYNEQFF.

V gene TRBV19 combines with J gene TRBJ2-2; 11 bases match TRBD2. The CDR3 is 18 residues long. The V and J ends lost 2 bases and 3 bases, in that order; junction bases with no gene match: 8. The V gene's germline CDR1 is LNHDA and CDR2 SQIVND (reference sequence). In DNA, the CDR3 is TGTGCCAGTAGTATACTAGCGGGGGGCCTGGCCTACACCGGGGAGCTGTTTTTT. This encodes CASSILAGGLAYTGELFF. The variable domain in full, with the rest retrieved from reference TRBV19 and TRBJ2-2, is DGGITQSPKYLFRKEGQNVTLSCEQNLNHDAMYWYRQDPGQGLRLIYYSQIVNDFQKGDIAEGYSVSREKKESFPLTVTSAQKNPTAFYLCASSILAGGLAYTGELFFGEGSRLTVL.

To note about this clonotype: The junction and the germline gene differ at one end; a read error may be behind it. The rearrangement uses TRBV7-3 and TRBJ2-1; TRBD2 matches 10 bases. Germline CDR1 SGHTA, CDR2 FQGTGA. The CDR3 sequence is 15 residues long. The CDR3, as DNA: TGTGCCAGCAGAAAAGCGGGGGGGACAAACAATAAGCAGTTCTTC. Its translation: CASRKAGGTNNKQFF.

V usage is TRBV7-4 and J usage is TRBJ2-2; 7 bases fit TRBD2. Germline V gives CDR1 SGHVT, CDR2 SQSDAQ. With V trimmed by 1 base and J by 6 bases, 11 bases remained unmatched. The CDR3 extends over 17 amino acids. Here the CDR3 reads CASSLDLRRGSSGELFF. The CDR3 region has the DNA TGTGCCAGCAGCTTAGATCTTCGGCGCGGGAGTTCCGGGGAGCTGTTTTTT.